These T cell receptor beta chains were read from a single sample in a study of post-analysis software for immune sequencing data. TCRdb reprocessed the PCR reads with MiXCR, giving one entry per CDR3 protein. This sample carries hundreds of thousands of distinct CDR3 sequences, 25% to 30% of them seen once, and the ten largest clones take 0.5% to 0.6%. The sample comprised blood. These receptors all come from a girl aged 10-17 years with multiple sclerosis. CDR3s include the opening cysteine and the closing phenylalanine or tryptophan. Fields, in order: J gene, clone size, V gene, D gene, CDR3 DNA, CDR3 protein. The D gene is left open where the match is weak. Clone size appears in some rows only: once, few, many, or a class for an expanded clone.

TRBJ1-5 | NA | TRBV27 | TRBD1 | TGTGCCAGCAGAGAAACAGGGGATCAGCCCCAGCATTTT | CASRETGDQPQHF
TRBJ2-5 | few | TRBV7-2 | TRBD2 | TGTGCCAGCAGCCCAAACCCTATTGGGACTACTCGGGAGACCCAGTACTTC | CASSPNPIGTTRETQYF
TRBJ2-5 | NA | TRBV11-2 | NA | TGTGCCAGCAGCTTAACTACTCCTCGGGGTCCCCAAGAGACCCAGTACTTC | CASSLTTPRGPQETQYF
TRBJ2-7 | NA | TRBV5-4 | NA | TGTGCCAGCAGCTTGGCCCCCATGGGAGTAACCTCCTACGAGCAGTACTTC | CASSLAPMGVTSYEQYF
TRBJ2-7 | NA | TRBV7-2 | TRBD2 | TGTGCCAGCAGCTTACTAGCGGGAGGCCTCTACGAGCAGTACTTC | CASSLLAGGLYEQYF
TRBJ2-4 | many | TRBV10-3 | NA | TGTGCCATCAGTGAGTCGCAGAGCCCGGCCAAAAACATTCAGTACTTC | CAISESQSPAKNIQYF
TRBJ1-5 | NA | TRBV27 | TRBD1 | TGTGCCAGCAGTGGTGGGACAGGGGGCTTGACCCAGCATTTT | CASSGGTGGLTQHF
TRBJ2-1 | NA | TRBV7-8 | NA | TGTGCCAGCAGCTCCAGCCGGGGCATTGGGAACCATGAGCAGTTCTTC | CASSSSRGIGNHEQFF
TRBJ2-1 | few | TRBV7-9 | TRBD2 | TGTGCCAGCAGCTTATTCTCCCTAGCGGGAGGGCCGAGTGAGCAGTTCTTC | CASSLFSLAGGPSEQFF
TRBJ2-5 | NA | TRBV28 | NA | TGTGCCAGCTCATCACCATCACGGGGCAAAGAGACCCAGTACTTC | CASSSPSRGKETQYF
TRBJ2-2 | NA | TRBV20-1 | TRBD2 | TGCAGTGTACAGCGGGGAAGCACCGGGGAGCTGTTTTTT | CSVQRGSTGELFF
TRBJ2-7 | once | TRBV6-5 | NA | TGTGCCAGCAGTTACTCGAGCCGTGGGTCCTGCGAGCAGTACTTC | CASSYSSRGSCEQYF
TRBJ2-4 | few | TRBV29-1 | NA | TGCAGCGTCGCAGATCTAGCCAAAAACATTCAGTACTTC | CSVADLAKNIQYF
TRBJ1-5 | NA | TRBV27 | TRBD1 | TGTGCCAGCAGTTTATCAGGACAGGGCGCCAATCAGCCCCAGCATTTT | CASSLSGQGANQPQHF
TRBJ2-1 | NA | TRBV20-1 | TRBD2 | TGCAGTGCTAGAAGGCTAGCGGGAGGCTACAATGAGCAGTTCTTC | CSARRLAGGYNEQFF
TRBJ1-1 | NA | TRBV20-1 | TRBD1 | TGCAGTGCTCCCCGGACAGGGGCCTGGGAAGCTTTCTTT | CSAPRTGAWEAFF
TRBJ1-2 | many | TRBV20-1 | NA | TGCAGTGCTAGACGGCAGGGAGTGGACTATGGCTACACCTTC | CSARRQGVDYGYTF
TRBJ2-5 | NA | TRBV28 | TRBD2 | TGTGTGGTGGAGGCGGGAGCGGCGGAGACCCAGTACTTC | CVVEAGAAETQYF
TRBJ1-4 | NA | TRBV20-1 | NA | TGCAGTGCTAGAAGGCTTAGGGCTAATGAAAAACTGTTTTTT | CSARRLRANEKLFF
TRBJ2-6 | NA | TRBV20-1 | TRBD2 | TGCAGTGCCGACATAGCCCCGGGACTAGCGCTAGCTGGGGCCAACGTCCGGACTTTC | CSADIAPGLALAGANVRTF
TRBJ2-6 | few | TRBV7-9 | NA | TGTGCCAGCAGCTTAACCGGCAGGCGGACCTCTGGGGCCAACGTCCTGACTTTC | CASSLTGRRTSGANVLTF
TRBJ2-5 | few | TRBV27 | TRBD1 | TGTGCCAGCAGGATGTCGGACAGGATAGGGGAGACCCAGTACTTC | CASRMSDRIGETQYF
TRBJ1-2 | few | TRBV9 | TRBD1 | TGTGCCAGCAGCGTGAGGGACAGCTATGGCTACACCTTC | CASSVRDSYGYTF
TRBJ2-2 | NA | TRBV20-1 | TRBD2 | TGCAGTGCTAGAGAGCGGGAGGAAATCGGGGAGCTGTTTTTT | CSAREREEIGELFF
TRBJ1-2 | few | TRBV27 | NA | TGTGCCAGCAGTTTAGGGGGCGCTACCAGCTACACCTTC | CASSLGGATSYTF
TRBJ2-1 | NA | TRBV5-1 | NA | TGCGCCAGCAGAGGTCCACCCTACAATGAGCAGTTCTTC | CASRGPPYNEQFF
TRBJ1-2 | NA | TRBV11-2 | NA | TGTGCCAGCAGCTTAGACCAGCCCTATGGCTACACCTTC | CASSLDQPYGYTF
TRBJ1-1 | NA | TRBV4-3 | NA | TGCGCCAGCAGCCAAGACGTCCGTGTCTACACTGAAGCTTTCTTT | CASSQDVRVYTEAFF
TRBJ2-3 | NA | TRBV29-1 | NA | TGCAGCGTCAGACCCCTAACGAAGACAGATACGCAGTATTTT | CSVRPLTKTDTQYF
TRBJ2-7 | NA | TRBV29-1 | NA | TGCAGCGCCGCGGACATTTCCTACGAGCAGTACTTC | CSAADISYEQYF
TRBJ1-2 | NA | TRBV6-5 | TRBD1 | TGTGCCAGCAGTCCGTCCGGGACAGGGTATGGCTACACCTTC | CASSPSGTGYGYTF
TRBJ2-3 | NA | TRBV6-5 | NA | TGTGCCAGCAGTTATGAGGGCAGGGTGGGGTTGAGCACAGATACGCAGTATTTT | CASSYEGRVGLSTDTQYF
TRBJ2-7 | few | TRBV6-2/TRBV6-3 | TRBD2 | TGTGCCAGCAGATCCGCGGGAGGGTTCCACGAGCAGTACTTC | CASRSAGGFHEQYF
TRBJ1-2 | few | TRBV7-2 | NA | TGTGCCAGCAGTAATGAACAGGGATTAGGTGGCTACACCTTC | CASSNEQGLGGYTF
TRBJ1-5 | few | TRBV6-1 | NA | TGTGCCAGCAGTGGGGGTCCCTCAGCCCGTCAGCCCCAGCATTTT | CASSGGPSARQPQHF
TRBJ2-7 | few | TRBV7-8 | NA | TGTGCCAGCAGCACCCCTGGAGTTGGGGGCGCCGAGCAGTACTTC | CASSTPGVGGAEQYF
TRBJ1-2 | NA | TRBV29-1 | TRBD1 | TGCAGCGTTCTTAGGGGGACAGGGAGTTATGGCTACACCTTC | CSVLRGTGSYGYTF
TRBJ1-1 | NA | TRBV12-5 | NA | TGTGCTAGTGGTATAAACACTGAAGCTTTCTTT | CASGINTEAFF
TRBJ1-1 | NA | TRBV5-1 | NA | TGCGCCAGCAGCTCGCCAGTGAACACTGAAGCTTTCTTT | CASSSPVNTEAFF
TRBJ2-7 | NA | TRBV20-1 | TRBD1 | TGCAGTGGAGGGACAGGGCCCTACGAGCAGTACTTC | CSGGTGPYEQYF
TRBJ2-2 | NA | TRBV29-1 | TRBD1 | TGCAGCGTCGCCCCCGACAGGGACACCGGGGAGCTGTTTTTT | CSVAPDRDTGELFF
TRBJ1-4 | NA | TRBV28 | TRBD1 | TGTGCCAGCAGCAACAGGGGGCTAGGAACTAATGAAAAACTGTTTTTT | CASSNRGLGTNEKLFF
TRBJ2-5 | NA | TRBV20-1 | TRBD1 | TGCAGTGCTAGAGGTTGGTTCACCGGGACAGGCAAAGAGACCCAGTACTTC | CSARGWFTGTGKETQYF
TRBJ2-5 | few | TRBV7-2 | TRBD2 | TGTGCCAGCAGCTTCACTAGCGGTTACCAAGAGACCAAGTACTTC | CASSFTSGYQETKYF
TRBJ1-5 | NA | TRBV12-3/TRBV12-4 | NA | TGTGCCAGCAGTTGGACGTCCGATAGCAATCAGCCCCAGCATTTT | CASSWTSDSNQPQHF
TRBJ1-6 | NA | TRBV6-5 | NA | TGTGCCAGCAGTTCCGGGCGGGTTGTGTCCTATAATTCACCCCTCCACTTT | CASSSGRVVSYNSPLHF